This passage covers 25 T cell receptor beta chains from one sample sequenced in a study of cytomegalovirus exposure and HLA in healthy donors. A multiplex PCR was run with 60 Vbeta primers and 13 Jbeta primers. Profiling relied on immunoSEQ multiplex PCR, and the TCRdb table lists in-frame clones only, not all of them. The sample has under 150,000 clones; approximately 80% are singletons. Sequencing used PBMCs. These receptors were taken from a woman aged 50 to 65 in good health and CMV-seropositive.

The chain employs TRBV6-6 and TRBJ1-3; no reliable D call. Trimming shortened V by 0 bases and J by 7 bases, and 10 bases separated the two germline ends. Germline V gene sequence: CDR1 MNHNY, CDR2 SVGAGI (reference sequence). This CDR3 has 14 amino acids. The CDR3 reads CASSYSAERNTIYF. The CDR3 DNA reads TGTGCCAGCAGTTACTCGGCAGAGAGGAACACCATATATTTT.

The J gene is TRBJ2-3, the V gene TRBV9; 7 bases fit TRBD2. The germline V gene encodes CDR1 SGDLS and CDR2 YYNGEE. The CDR3 has 15 amino acids. The junction had 6 bases not matched to a gene; V was cut back by 3 bases and J by 2 bases. CDR3 loop: CASSGSGDSTDTQYF. The DNA for the CDR3 is TGTGCCAGCAGCGGAAGCGGGGACTCCACAGATACGCAGTATTTT.

In this sample, this clone turned up a few times. V gene TRBV6-1 combines with J gene TRBJ2-2, with TRBD1 matching over 7 bases. Per the germline V gene, CDR1 is MNHNS and CDR2 is SASEGT. CDR3 length equals 14 residues. The V gene end was trimmed by 2 bases and the J gene end by 7 bases; junction bases not matched to a gene: 4. The CDR3 DNA is TGTGCCAGCAGTGAAAGGGGGCAGATCGGGGAGCTGTTTTTT. The encoded protein is CASSERGQIGELFF.

This chain links TRBV19 with TRBJ2-7, with 8 bases lining up with TRBD1. V was clipped by 2 bases and J by 4 bases; unmatched bases: 4. The CDR3 is 14 amino acids. The germline V gene encodes CDR1 LNHDA and CDR2 SQIVND (reference sequence). CDR3 protein: CASSIRDRGYEQYF. CDR3 coding DNA: TGTGCCAGTAGTATACGAGACAGGGGATACGAGCAGTACTTC.

This clone was found once. The chain couples TRBV7-9 to TRBJ2-7; 7 bases align to TRBD1. V trimming: 0 bases; J trimming: 3 bases; junction bases outside the gene matches: 8. Germline-derived CDR1 and CDR2 are SEHNR and FQNEAQ (reference sequence). This CDR3 has 16 residues. CDR3 protein: CASSLAPGTVLYEQYF. CDR3 DNA: TGTGCCAGCAGCTTAGCCCCCGGGACAGTTCTCTACGAGCAGTACTTC. Supplemented by reference TRBV7-9 and TRBJ2-7, the full variable domain reads DTGVSQNPRHKITKRGQNVTFRCDPISEHNRLYWYRQTLGQGPEFLTYFQNEAQLEKSRLLSDRFSAERPKGSFSTLEIQRTEQGDSAMYLCASSLAPGTVLYEQYFGPGTRLTVT.

The chain joins TRBV11-2 to TRBJ2-7, with 7 bases fitting TRBD2. J gave up 3 bases and V 1 base, and 3 bases lay outside the gene matches. The CDR3 is made up of 14 amino acids. CDR1 is SGHAT and CDR2 is FQNNGV in the germline V gene. The CDR3 DNA follows: TGTGCCAGCAGCTTAGCTCTAGCGGTCTACGAGCAGTACTTC. Its protein product is CASSLALAVYEQYF.

The chain carries TRBV7-2 and TRBJ1-2; tentative D call: TRBD1 (5 bases). The CDR3 extends over 16 amino acids. Trimming pared 7 bases from V and 4 bases from J, leaving 22 bases between. Germline values: CDR1 SGHTA, CDR2 FQGNSA. The CDR3 bases are TGTGCCAGCACCCCGGCTCCTATAGGGGTCCCCTATGGCTACACCTTC. It codes for CASTPAPIGVPYGYTF.

The V gene is TRBV6-5, the J gene TRBJ2-5, with D possibly TRBD1 on 7 matching bases. The CDR3 length is 14 residues. Trimming took off 7 bases at V and 3 bases at J, with 15 bases between the two ends. Germline V gene sequence: CDR1 MNHEY, CDR2 SVGAGI. CDR3 protein: CASIHRGGKETQYF. CDR3 in DNA: TGTGCCAGCATCCACAGGGGAGGAAAAGAGACCCAGTACTTC.

The chain couples TRBV7-8 to TRBJ1-6; D is ambiguous. Trimming stripped 2 bases from V and 7 bases from J, with 12 bases between. Germline loops: CDR1 SGHVS, CDR2 FQNEAQ. The CDR3 sequence is 15 residues long. The CDR3 sequence: CASSLNWGVNSPLHF. Here the CDR3 DNA reads TGTGCCAGCAGCTTAAATTGGGGAGTAAATTCACCCCTCCACTTT.

This clone was counted a single time. This chain uses TRBV27 with TRBJ1-2; tentative D call: TRBD1 (5 bases). Trimming took 4 bases from V and 3 from J, leaving 15 bases between them. Per germline, CDR1 MNHEY and CDR2 SMNVEV (reference sequence). CDR3 length: 15 amino acids. This CDR3 reads CASSSSGGVDYGYTF. CDR3 in DNA: TGTGCCAGCAGTTCCTCGGGGGGGGTCGACTATGGCTACACCTTC.

This chain links TRBV6-4 with TRBJ2-3; 8 positions match TRBD1. The CDR3 is 14 residues long. CDR1 is MRHNA and CDR2 is SNTAGT in the germline V gene. Trimming took 5 bases from V and 2 from J; bases not matched to a gene: 3. The CDR3 DNA reads TGTGCCAGCAGTAGGGGACAGGACACAGATACGCAGTATTTT. This gives the protein CASSRGQDTDTQYF.

This chain uses TRBV10-3 with TRBJ1-4; unclear D gene. Germline CDR1 ENHRY, CDR2 SYGVKD. With 2 bases removed from V and 8 bases from J, the gap between germline ends came to 12 bases. CDR3 length: 14 residues. The CDR3 nucleotides are TGTGCCATCAGTGAGGAGGGTTTATTGGAAAAACTGTTTTTT. Residues: CAISEEGLLEKLFF.

The rearrangement uses TRBV7-9 and TRBJ2-2, with D perhaps TRBD2 (6 bases). The CDR3 runs 18 residues. V dropped 4 bases and J dropped 0 bases, with 18 bases sitting between them. Germline V gene lookup returns CDR1 SEHNR and CDR2 FQNEAQ (reference sequence). The DNA of the CDR3 is TGTGCCAGCAGCTGGAGGGTGGGGGGTCCATCGAACACCGGGGAGCTGTTTTTT. It is translated as CASSWRVGGPSNTGELFF. Drawing the rest from reference TRBV7-9 and TRBJ2-2, the complete variable domain is DTGVSQNPRHKITKRGQNVTFRCDPISEHNRLYWYRQTLGQGPEFLTYFQNEAQLEKSRLLSDRFSAERPKGSFSTLEIQRTEQGDSAMYLCASSWRVGGPSNTGELFFGEGSRLTVL.

The chain has TRBV7-2 and TRBJ1-1; 10 bases agree with TRBD1. Germline CDR1 is SGHTA and CDR2 is FQGNSA. The CDR3 runs 13 residues. After removal of 10 bases from V and 4 bases from J, the junction contained 6 bases not matched to a gene. The chain's CDR3 is CATIRDRGTEAFF. CDR3 nucleotides: TGTGCCACCATCCGGGACAGGGGCACTGAAGCTTTCTTT.

The rearrangement links TRBV7-9 to TRBJ2-5; 11 nucleotides line up with TRBD1. The V gene end was trimmed by 3 bases and the J gene end by 4 bases; junction bases not matched to a gene: 4. CDR1 is SEHNR, CDR2 FQNEAQ, per germline (reference sequence). The CDR3 is 15 residues long. CDR3 nucleotide sequence: TGTGCCAGCAGCTTTGGACAGGGGGCAAGAGAGACCCAGTACTTC. Its translation: CASSFGQGARETQYF.

This chain connects TRBV6-5 to TRBJ1-2; TRBD1 might be the D (6 bases). V lost 6 bases, J lost 8 bases, and 16 bases lay in between. The CDR3 covers 13 residues. CDR1 is MNHEY, CDR2 SVGAGI, per germline. The CDR3 region has the DNA TGTGCCAGCAGGAGACAGGCGTCTCAGGGCTACACCTTC. It yields the protein CASRRQASQGYTF.

The chain links TRBV28 to TRBJ2-1; 9 nucleotides match TRBD2. After removal of 7 bases from V and 5 bases from J, the junction contained 0 bases not matched to a gene. CDR1 MDHEN and CDR2 SYDVKM come from the germline V gene. This CDR3 has 12 residues. The CDR3 DNA reads TGTGCCAGCACTAGCGGGAACAATGAGCAGTTCTTC. Amino acids: CASTSGNNEQFF.

This chain uses TRBV28 with TRBJ1-5; 8 nucleotides line up with TRBD1. This CDR3 spans 16 amino acids. Germline trimming cut 5 bases from V and 2 bases from J; bases unmatched to any gene: 8. From germline, CDR1 is MDHEN and CDR2 SYDVKM. The CDR3 region is CASSALRGLGNQPQHF. In nucleotides, the CDR3 is TGTGCCAGCAGTGCCCTCAGGGGGCTGGGCAATCAGCCCCAGCATTTT.

This clone was found once. V is TRBV7-2 and J is TRBJ2-6; 7 bases map to TRBD1. V was pared by 3 bases and J by 3 bases, with 5 bases of the junction left unmatched. CDR1 is SGHTA, CDR2 FQGNSA, per germline. The CDR3 runs 16 residues. CDR3 sequence reads: CASSFKGASGANVLTF. CDR3 DNA: TGTGCCAGCAGCTTCAAGGGGGCTAGTGGGGCCAACGTCCTGACTTTC.

This chain uses TRBV7-9 with TRBJ1-2, with 9 bases lining up with TRBD1. The CDR3 length is 15 residues. Trimming took 4 bases from V and 8 from J; bases not matched to a gene: 11. Germline V CDR1 and CDR2: SEHNR, FQNEAQ (reference sequence). The CDR3, as DNA: TGTGCCAGCAGCTCCCCCCCCGGGACAGGGAGGGGCTACACCTTC. It yields the protein CASSSPPGTGRGYTF.

V is TRBV7-2 and J is TRBJ1-1; 9 bases fit TRBD1. The CDR3 runs 15 residues. The V gene's germline CDR1 is SGHTA and CDR2 FQGNSA. V lost 5 bases to trimming and J lost 1 base; unmatched junction nucleotides: 5. Here the CDR3 reads CASSPQGAANTEAFF. CDR3 bases: TGTGCCAGCAGCCCACAGGGGGCGGCGAACACTGAAGCTTTCTTT.

The V and J genes are TRBV10-3 and TRBJ2-5, with 11 bases identical to TRBD1. The CDR3 is 15 residues long. The germline V gene has CDR1 ENHRY and CDR2 SYGVKD. V dropped 3 bases and J dropped 3; count of bases not matched to a gene: 3. The CDR3 protein is CAISDGQGAEETQYF. The CDR3 nucleotides are TGTGCCATCAGTGATGGACAGGGGGCAGAAGAGACCCAGTACTTC.

V and J are TRBV18 and TRBJ2-3, with 9 bases aligning to TRBD2. The CDR3 is 15 residues long. The trim removed 6 bases at V and 5 bases at J, leaving 9 bases unmatched. The V gene's germline CDR1 is KGHSH and CDR2 LQKENI. The CDR3 spells CASSRIAGDLDTQYF. The CDR3 nucleotides read TGTGCCAGCTCTCGGATAGCGGGAGATCTAGATACGCAGTATTTT.

Here the CDR3 DNA reads TGTGCCAGACGCCGATACCGGGACAGGGTGTATGGCTACACCTTC. This gives the protein CARRRYRDRVYGYTF. The chain uses TRBV19 and TRBJ1-2; 9 bases agree with TRBD1. The CDR3 contains 15 residues. Germline-derived CDR1 and CDR2 are LNHDA and SQIVND (reference sequence). V dropped 9 bases and J dropped 5; count of bases not matched to a gene: 13.

This chain links TRBV4-1 with TRBJ2-7; 7 bases agree with TRBD2. The ends lost 7 bases at V and 5 bases at J; junction bases unmatched: 11. The CDR3 totals 14 residues. Germline V gene sequence: CDR1 MGHRA, CDR2 YSYEKL. The CDR3 DNA reads as TGCGCCAGCACCCCGGGAGGCTCCCTCCACGAGCAGTACTTC. Its protein is CASTPGGSLHEQYF.